Reported below is one TCR beta chain. Its antigen is not known. With 4 bases clipped from V and 2 bases from J, the junction kept 2 bases outside the gene matches. Germline V gene sequence: CDR1 LNHDA, CDR2 SQIVND (reference sequence). The CDR3 extends over 14 amino acids. These data originate in a study of molecular identifiers for immune sequencing clone quantification. The study's findings and limits: Spiked Jurkat TCR RNA equal to one cell could reportedly be picked out among one million naive cells.

TCRdb redid the calling of the PCR reads with MiXCR, one entry per CDR3 protein. The sample lists 400,000 to 600,000 distinct CDR3 sequences, roughly 25% occurring once. This sequence originates from a human donor in good health. Some libraries in this study had Jurkat cell RNA spiked in. The V and J genes are TRBV19 and TRBJ2-1; TRBD2 matches 7 bases. The sequenced sample was naive CD8+ T cells from blood, with Jurkat cell RNA spiked in. As to subset: FACS-sorted CD8+CD4-CCR7+CD45RA+ naive T cells. In DNA form, the CDR3 reads TGTGCCAGTAGTAAGACTAGCCCCTACAATGAGCAGTTCTTC. It yields the protein CASSKTSPYNEQFF.